This TCR beta chain appears in the sequencing data of a study of control samples from healthy donors and cancer patients. TCRdb keeps only in-frame clones here, not all; method: immunoSEQ multiplex PCR. The table records 55,000 to 80,000 clones, approximately 89% of them present only once. The CDR3 is made up of 12 amino acids. Germline V CDR1 and CDR2: SGHTA, FQGNSA. The germline V and J ends were trimmed by 2 bases and 4 bases, with 5 bases remaining between them. The clonotype originates from a man aged 55 to 70 with colorectal cancer. Sequencing was performed on PBMCs. The V and J genes are TRBV7-2 and TRBJ2-5; D call uncertain. The DNA for the CDR3 is TGTGCCAGCAGCTTACCCCTAGAGACCCAGTACTTC. Translating gives CASSLPLETQYF.